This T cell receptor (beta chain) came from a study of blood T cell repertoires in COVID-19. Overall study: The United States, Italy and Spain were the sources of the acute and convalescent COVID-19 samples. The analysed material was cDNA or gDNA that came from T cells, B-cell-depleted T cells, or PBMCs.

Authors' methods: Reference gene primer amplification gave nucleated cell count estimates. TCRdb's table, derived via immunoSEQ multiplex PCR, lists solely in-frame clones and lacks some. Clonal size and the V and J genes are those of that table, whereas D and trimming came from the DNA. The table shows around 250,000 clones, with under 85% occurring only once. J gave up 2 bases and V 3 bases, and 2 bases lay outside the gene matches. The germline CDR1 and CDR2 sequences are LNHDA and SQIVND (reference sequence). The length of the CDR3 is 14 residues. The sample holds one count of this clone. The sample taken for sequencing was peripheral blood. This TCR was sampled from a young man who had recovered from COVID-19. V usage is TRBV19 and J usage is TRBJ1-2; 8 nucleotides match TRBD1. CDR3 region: CASSIRQGNYGYTF. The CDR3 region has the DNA TGTGCCAGTAGTATTCGACAGGGGAACTATGGCTACACCTTC.